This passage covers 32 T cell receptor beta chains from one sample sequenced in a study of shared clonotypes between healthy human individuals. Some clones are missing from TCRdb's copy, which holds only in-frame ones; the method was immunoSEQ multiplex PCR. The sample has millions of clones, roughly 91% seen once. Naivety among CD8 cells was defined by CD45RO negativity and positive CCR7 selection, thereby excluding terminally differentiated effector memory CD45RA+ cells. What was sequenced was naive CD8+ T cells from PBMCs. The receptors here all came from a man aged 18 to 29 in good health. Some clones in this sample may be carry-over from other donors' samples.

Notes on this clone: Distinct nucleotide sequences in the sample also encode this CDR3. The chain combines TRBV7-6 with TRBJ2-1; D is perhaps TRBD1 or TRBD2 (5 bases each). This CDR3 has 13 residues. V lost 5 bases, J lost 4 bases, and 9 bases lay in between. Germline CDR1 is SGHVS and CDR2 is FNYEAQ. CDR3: CASSPGPYNEQFF. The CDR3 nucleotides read TGTGCCAGCAGCCCGGGACCTTACAATGAGCAGTTCTTC. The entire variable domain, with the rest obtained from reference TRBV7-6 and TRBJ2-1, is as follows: GAGVSQSPRYKVTKRGQDVALRCDPISGHVSLYWYRQALGQGPEFLTYFNYEAQQDKSGLPNDRFSAERPEGSISTLTIQRTEQRDSAMYRCASSPGPYNEQFFGPGTRLTVL.

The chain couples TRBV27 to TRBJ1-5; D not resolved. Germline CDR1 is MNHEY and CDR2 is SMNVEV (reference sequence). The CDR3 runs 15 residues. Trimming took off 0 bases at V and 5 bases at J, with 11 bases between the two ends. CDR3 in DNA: TGTGCCAGCAGTTTATCGCCCGGTTTCGATCAGCCCCAGCATTTT. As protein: CASSLSPGFDQPQHF.

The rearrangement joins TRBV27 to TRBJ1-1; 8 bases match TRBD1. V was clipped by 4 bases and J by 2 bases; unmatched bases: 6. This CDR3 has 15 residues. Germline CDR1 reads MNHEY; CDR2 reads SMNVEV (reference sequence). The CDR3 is CASSSPGTGNTEAFF. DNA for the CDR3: TGTGCCAGCAGTTCGCCCGGGACAGGTAACACTGAAGCTTTCTTT.

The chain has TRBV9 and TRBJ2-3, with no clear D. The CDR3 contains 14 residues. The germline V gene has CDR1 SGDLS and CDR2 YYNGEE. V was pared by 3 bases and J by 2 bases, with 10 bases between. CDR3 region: CASSGGHSTDTQYF. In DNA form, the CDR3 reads TGTGCCAGCAGCGGTGGGCATTCCACAGATACGCAGTATTTT.

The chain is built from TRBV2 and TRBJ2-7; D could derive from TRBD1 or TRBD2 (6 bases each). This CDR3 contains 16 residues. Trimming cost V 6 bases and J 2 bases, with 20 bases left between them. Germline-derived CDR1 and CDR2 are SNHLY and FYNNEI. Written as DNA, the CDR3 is TGTGCCAGCAGCAGGAGGGTGGGGACACTTGCCTACGAGCAGTACTTC. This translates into CASSRRVGTLAYEQYF.

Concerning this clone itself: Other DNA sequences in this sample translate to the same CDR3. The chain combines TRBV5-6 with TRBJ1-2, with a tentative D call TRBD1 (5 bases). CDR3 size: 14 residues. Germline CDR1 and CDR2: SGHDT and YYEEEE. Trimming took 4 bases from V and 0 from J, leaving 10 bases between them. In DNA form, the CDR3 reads TGTGCCAGCAGCCCAGGGAGTTCTAACTATGGCTACACCTTC. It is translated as CASSPGSSNYGYTF.

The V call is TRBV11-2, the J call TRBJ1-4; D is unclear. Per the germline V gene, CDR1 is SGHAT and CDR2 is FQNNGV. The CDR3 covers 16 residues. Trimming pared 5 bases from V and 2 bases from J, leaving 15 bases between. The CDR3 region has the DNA TGTGCCAGCAGCGCCGCCCCGGGAGGGACTAATGAAAAACTGTTTTTT. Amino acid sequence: CASSAAPGGTNEKLFF. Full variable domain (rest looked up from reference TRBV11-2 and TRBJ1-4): EAGVAQSPRYKIIEKRQSVAFWCNPISGHATLYWYQQILGQGPKLLIQFQNNGVVDDSQLPKDRFSAERLKGVDSTLKIQPAKLEDSAVYLCASSAAPGGTNEKLFFGSGTQLSVL.

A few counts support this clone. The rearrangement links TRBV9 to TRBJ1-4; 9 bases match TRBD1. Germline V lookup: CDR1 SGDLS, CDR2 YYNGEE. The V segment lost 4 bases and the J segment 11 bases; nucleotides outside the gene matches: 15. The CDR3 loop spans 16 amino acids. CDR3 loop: CASSPPGDRERGKLFF. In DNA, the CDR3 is TGTGCCAGCAGCCCCCCTGGGGACAGGGAGAGGGGGAAACTGTTTTTT. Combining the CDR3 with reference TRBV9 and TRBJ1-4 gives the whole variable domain DSGVTQTPKHLITATGQRVTLRCSPRSGDLSVYWYQQSLDQGLQFLIQYYNGEERAKGNILERFSAQQFPDLHSELNLSSLELGDSALYFCASSPPGDRERGKLFFGSGTQLSVL.

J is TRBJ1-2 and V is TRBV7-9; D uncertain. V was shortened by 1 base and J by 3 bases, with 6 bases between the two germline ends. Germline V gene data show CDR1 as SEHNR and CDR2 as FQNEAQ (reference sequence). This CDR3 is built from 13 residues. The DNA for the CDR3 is TGTGCCAGCAGCTTAGAGACATACTATGGCTACACCTTC. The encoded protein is CASSLETYYGYTF.

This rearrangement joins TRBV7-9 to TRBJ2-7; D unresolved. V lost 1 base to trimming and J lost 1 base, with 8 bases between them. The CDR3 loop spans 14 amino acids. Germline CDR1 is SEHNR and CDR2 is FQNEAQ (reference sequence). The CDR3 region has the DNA TGTGCCAGCAGCTTAGAAGCGTGGTCCTACGAGCAGTACTTC. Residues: CASSLEAWSYEQYF. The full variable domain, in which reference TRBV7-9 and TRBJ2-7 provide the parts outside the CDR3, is DTGVSQNPRHKITKRGQNVTFRCDPISEHNRLYWYRQTLGQGPEFLTYFQNEAQLEKSRLLSDRFSAERPKGSFSTLEIQRTEQGDSAMYLCASSLEAWSYEQYFGPGTRLTVT.

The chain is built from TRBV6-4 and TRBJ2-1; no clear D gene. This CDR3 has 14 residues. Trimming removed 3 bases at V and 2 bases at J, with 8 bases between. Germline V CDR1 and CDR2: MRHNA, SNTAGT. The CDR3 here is CASSEPDPYNEQFF. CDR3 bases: TGTGCCAGCAGTGAACCGGACCCCTACAATGAGCAGTTCTTC.

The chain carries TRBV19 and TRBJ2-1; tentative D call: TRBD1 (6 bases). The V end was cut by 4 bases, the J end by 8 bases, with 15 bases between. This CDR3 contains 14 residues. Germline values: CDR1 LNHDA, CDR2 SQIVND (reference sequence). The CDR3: CASSTRTAWDEQFF. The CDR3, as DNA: TGTGCCAGTAGTACTCGGACAGCGTGGGATGAGCAGTTCTTC.

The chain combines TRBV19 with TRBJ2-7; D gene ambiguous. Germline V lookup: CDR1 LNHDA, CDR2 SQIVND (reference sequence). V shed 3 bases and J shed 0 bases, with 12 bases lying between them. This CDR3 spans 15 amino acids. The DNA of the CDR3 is TGTGCCAGTAGTATCGCCGGGTCCTTCTCCTACGAGCAGTACTTC. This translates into CASSIAGSFSYEQYF.

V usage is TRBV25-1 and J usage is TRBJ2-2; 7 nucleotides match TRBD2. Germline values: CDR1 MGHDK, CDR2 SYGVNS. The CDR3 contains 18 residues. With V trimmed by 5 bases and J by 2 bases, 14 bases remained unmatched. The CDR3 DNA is TGTGCCAGCAGTCCTTCGAAGGGTAGGACTAGAAACACCGGGGAGCTGTTTTTT. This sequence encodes CASSPSKGRTRNTGELFF.

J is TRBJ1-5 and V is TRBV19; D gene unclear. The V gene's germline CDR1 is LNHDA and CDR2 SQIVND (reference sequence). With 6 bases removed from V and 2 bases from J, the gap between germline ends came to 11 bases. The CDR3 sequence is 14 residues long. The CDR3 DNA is TGTGCCAGTAGCCGATACGGGGGCAATCAGCCCCAGCATTTT. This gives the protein CASSRYGGNQPQHF.

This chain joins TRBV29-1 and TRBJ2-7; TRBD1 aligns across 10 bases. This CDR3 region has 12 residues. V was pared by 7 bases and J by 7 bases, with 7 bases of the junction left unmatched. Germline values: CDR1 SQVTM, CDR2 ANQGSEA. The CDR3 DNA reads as TGCAGCGCTTGGACAGGGGGTGAAGAGCAGTACTTC. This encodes CSAWTGGEEQYF.

CDR3 sequence (DNA): TGTGCCAGCAGCTTCGAGTATACGACTGAAGCTTTCTTT. As protein: CASSFEYTTEAFF. The chain couples TRBV5-6 to TRBJ1-1, with D hard to call. V was clipped by 2 bases and J by 5 bases, with 10 bases between them. Per the germline V gene, CDR1 is SGHDT and CDR2 is YYEEEE. This CDR3 contains 13 residues.

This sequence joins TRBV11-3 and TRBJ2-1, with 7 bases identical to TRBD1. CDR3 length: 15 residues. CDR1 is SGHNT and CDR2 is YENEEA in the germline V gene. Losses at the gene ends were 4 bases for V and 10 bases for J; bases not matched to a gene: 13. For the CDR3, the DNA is TGTGCCAGCAGCTCAAGGGGGCCCGGACAGGAGGAGCAGTTCTTC. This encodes CASSSRGPGQEEQFF.

The CDR3 DNA reads as TGTGCCAGCAGCAAAGTGGAAACAAAGTGGTGGGAAAAACTGTTTTTT. This encodes CASSKVETKWWEKLFF. The chain is built from TRBV21-1 and TRBJ1-4. TRBV21-1 is noted as a pseudogene. The CDR3 loop spans 16 amino acids.

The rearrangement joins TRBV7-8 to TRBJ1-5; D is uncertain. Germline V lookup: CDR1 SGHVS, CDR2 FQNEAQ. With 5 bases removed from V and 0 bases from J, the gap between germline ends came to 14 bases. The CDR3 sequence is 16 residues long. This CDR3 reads CASSGPTRYSNQPQHF. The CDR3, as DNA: TGTGCCAGCAGCGGCCCGACACGGTATAGCAATCAGCCCCAGCATTTT.

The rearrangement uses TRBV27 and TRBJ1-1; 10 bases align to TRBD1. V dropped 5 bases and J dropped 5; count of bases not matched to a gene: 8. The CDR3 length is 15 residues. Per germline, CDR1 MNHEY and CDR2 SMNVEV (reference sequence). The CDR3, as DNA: TGTGCCAGCAGTCCCAGACAGGGGGCAGGGACTGAAGCTTTCTTT. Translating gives CASSPRQGAGTEAFF.

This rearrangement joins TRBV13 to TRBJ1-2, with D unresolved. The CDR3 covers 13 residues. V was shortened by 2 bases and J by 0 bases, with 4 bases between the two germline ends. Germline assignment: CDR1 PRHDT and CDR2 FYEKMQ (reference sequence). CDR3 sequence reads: CASSLSANYGYTF. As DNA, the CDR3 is TGTGCCAGCAGCTTAAGTGCTAACTATGGCTACACCTTC.

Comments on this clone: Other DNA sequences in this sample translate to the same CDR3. The CDR3 region is CASSLAADYEQYF. Written as DNA, the CDR3 is TGTGCCAGCAGCCTAGCCGCAGATTACGAGCAGTACTTC. This sequence joins TRBV27 and TRBJ2-7; possible D gene TRBD2, 5 bases. Deletions cut 6 bases from V and 4 bases from J, with 13 bases between. From germline, CDR1 is MNHEY and CDR2 SMNVEV (reference sequence). This CDR3 spans 13 amino acids.

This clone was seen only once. The CDR3 region has the DNA TGTGCCAGCAGTTCCCGGGCCAGCCCAGACTACGAGCAGTACTTC. This codes for CASSSRASPDYEQYF. The V gene is TRBV28, the J gene TRBJ2-7; the D is unclear. Trimming shortened V by 4 bases and J by 3 bases, and 16 bases separated the two germline ends. The CDR3 length is 15 residues. The germline gives CDR1 MDHEN, CDR2 SYDVKM.

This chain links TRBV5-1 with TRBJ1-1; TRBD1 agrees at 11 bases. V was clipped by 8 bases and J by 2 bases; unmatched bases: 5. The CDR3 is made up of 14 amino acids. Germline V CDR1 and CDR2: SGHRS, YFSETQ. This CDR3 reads CASGQGAQNTEAFF. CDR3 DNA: TGCGCCAGTGGACAGGGGGCGCAAAACACTGAAGCTTTCTTT. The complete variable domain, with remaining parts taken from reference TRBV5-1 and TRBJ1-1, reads KAGVTQTPRYLIKTRGQQVTLSCSPISGHRSVSWYQQTPGQGLQFLFEYFSETQRNKGNFPGRFSGRQFSNSRSEMNVSTLELGDSALYLCASGQGAQNTEAFFGQGTRLTVV.

CDR3 sequence reads: CASSSRDRGYNEQFF. CDR3 in DNA: TGTGCCAGCAGCTCCCGAGATCGGGGCTACAATGAGCAGTTCTTC. The chain uses TRBV11-3 and TRBJ2-1; perhaps TRBD2 as D (5 bases). Trimming cost V 4 bases and J 3 bases, with 13 bases left between them. The CDR3 totals 15 residues. From germline, CDR1 is SGHNT and CDR2 YENEEA.

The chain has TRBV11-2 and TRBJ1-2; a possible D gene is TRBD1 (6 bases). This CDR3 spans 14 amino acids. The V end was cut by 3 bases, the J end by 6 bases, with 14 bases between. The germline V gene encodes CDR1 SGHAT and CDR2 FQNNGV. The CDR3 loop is CASSFLGGGDGYTF. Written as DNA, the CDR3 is TGTGCCAGCAGCTTTTTGGGGGGCGGAGATGGCTACACCTTC.

CDR3 nucleotide sequence: TGCAGCGTTGAATCGGGACAGGGCATAAAGTCCTACAATGAGCAGTTCTTC. Translated: CSVESGQGIKSYNEQFF. J is TRBJ2-1 and V is TRBV29-1; 9 bases map to TRBD1. Germline CDR1 and CDR2: SQVTM and ANQGSEA. There are 17 residues in the CDR3. V was clipped by 2 bases and J by 1 base; unmatched bases: 9.

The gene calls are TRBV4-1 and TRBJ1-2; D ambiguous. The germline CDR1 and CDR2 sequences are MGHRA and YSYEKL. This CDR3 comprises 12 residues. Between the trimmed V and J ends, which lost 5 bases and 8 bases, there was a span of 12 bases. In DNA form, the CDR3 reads TGCGCCAGCAGCACACCGAGTTGGGGCTACACCTTC. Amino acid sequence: CASSTPSWGYTF.

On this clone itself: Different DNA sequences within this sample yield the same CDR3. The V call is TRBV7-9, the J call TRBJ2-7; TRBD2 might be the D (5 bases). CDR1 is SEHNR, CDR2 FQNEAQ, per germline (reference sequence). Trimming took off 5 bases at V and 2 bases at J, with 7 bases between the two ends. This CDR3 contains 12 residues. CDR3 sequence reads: CASSRGAYEQYF. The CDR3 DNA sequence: TGTGCCAGCAGCCGGGGAGCCTACGAGCAGTACTTC.

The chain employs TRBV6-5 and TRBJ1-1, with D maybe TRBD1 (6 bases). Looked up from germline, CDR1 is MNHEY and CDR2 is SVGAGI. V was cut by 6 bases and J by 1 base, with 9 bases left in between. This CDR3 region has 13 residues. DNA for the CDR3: TGTGCCAGCAGACAAGGGGGGAACACTGAAGCTTTCTTT. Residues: CASRQGGNTEAFF.

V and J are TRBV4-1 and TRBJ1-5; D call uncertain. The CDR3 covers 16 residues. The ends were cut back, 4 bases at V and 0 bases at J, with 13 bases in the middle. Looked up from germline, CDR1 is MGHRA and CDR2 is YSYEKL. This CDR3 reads CASSPIYTLSNQPQHF. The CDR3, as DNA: TGCGCCAGCAGCCCCATTTACACCCTTAGCAATCAGCCCCAGCATTTT.